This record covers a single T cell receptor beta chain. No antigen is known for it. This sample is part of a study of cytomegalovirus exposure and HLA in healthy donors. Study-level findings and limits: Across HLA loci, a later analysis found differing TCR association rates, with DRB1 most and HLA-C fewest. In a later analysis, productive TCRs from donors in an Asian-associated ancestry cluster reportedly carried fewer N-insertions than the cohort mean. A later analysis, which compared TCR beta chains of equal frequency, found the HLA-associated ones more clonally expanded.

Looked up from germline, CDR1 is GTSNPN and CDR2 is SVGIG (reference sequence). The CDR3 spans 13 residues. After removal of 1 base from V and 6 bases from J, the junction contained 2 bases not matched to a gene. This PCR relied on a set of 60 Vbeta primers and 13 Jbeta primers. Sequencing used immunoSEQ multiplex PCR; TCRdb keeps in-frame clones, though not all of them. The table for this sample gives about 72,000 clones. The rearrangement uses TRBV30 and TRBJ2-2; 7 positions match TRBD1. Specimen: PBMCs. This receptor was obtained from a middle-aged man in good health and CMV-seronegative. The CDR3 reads CAWSEGAAGELFF. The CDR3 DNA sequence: TGTGCCTGGAGTGAGGGGGCGGCCGGGGAGCTGTTTTTT.